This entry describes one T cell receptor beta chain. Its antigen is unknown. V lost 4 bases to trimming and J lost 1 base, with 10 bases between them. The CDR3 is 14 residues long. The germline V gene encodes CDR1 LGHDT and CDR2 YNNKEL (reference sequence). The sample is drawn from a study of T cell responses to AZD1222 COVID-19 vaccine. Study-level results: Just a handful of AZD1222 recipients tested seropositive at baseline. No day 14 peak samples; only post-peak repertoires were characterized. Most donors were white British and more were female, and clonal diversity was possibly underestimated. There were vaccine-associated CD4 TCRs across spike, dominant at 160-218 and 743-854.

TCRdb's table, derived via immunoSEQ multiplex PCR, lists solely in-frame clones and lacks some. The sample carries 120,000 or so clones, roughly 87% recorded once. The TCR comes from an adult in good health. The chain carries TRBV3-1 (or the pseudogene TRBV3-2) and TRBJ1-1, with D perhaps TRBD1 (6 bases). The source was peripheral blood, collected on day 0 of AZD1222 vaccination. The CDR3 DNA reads TGTGCCAGCAGCCGGAGACAGGAGAACACTGAAGCTTTCTTT. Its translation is CASSRRQENTEAFF.